Below, 19 T cell receptor beta chains from the same sample are listed, as sequenced in a study of response to subunit inactivated influenza vaccine. MiXCR, run by TCRdb on the RT-PCR reads, gives a single entry per CDR3 protein. Of some 800,000 distinct CDR3 sequences in the sample, 21% were seen once. Material: PBMCs from blood, obtained 4 to 6 days after vaccination. Receptors were obtained from a man in his fifties who received an inactivated influenza vaccine.

In the case of this clonotype: This likely came from a read error, as a far larger clone is one base away. The chain employs TRBV6-2 or TRBV6-3 and TRBJ2-7, with 7 bases aligning to TRBD2. Trimming at V came to 6 bases and at J to 3 bases, leaving 2 bases not matched to a gene. The CDR3 loop spans 12 amino acids. Germline V gives CDR1 MNHEY, CDR2 SVGEGT. The CDR3 region has the DNA TGTGCCAGCAGCATAGCGGGCTACGAGCAGTACTTC. This sequence encodes CASSIAGYEQYF.

V gene TRBV7-2 combines with J gene TRBJ1-6; D is possibly TRBD1 (5 bases). The CDR3 spans 15 residues. Germline CDR1 is SGHTA and CDR2 is FQGNSA. The V end was cut by 4 bases, the J end by 9 bases, with 16 bases between. The CDR3 region is CASSSATGRGSPLHF. The CDR3, as DNA: TGTGCCAGCAGCTCCGCGACCGGAAGGGGTTCACCCCTCCACTTT.

This clonotype has only a few counts. This chain links TRBV9 with TRBJ1-6, with a possible D match to TRBD1 (5 bases). Trimming took 4 bases from V and 5 from J, leaving 10 bases between them. The V gene's germline CDR1 is SGDLS and CDR2 YYNGEE. There are 14 residues in the CDR3. Here the CDR3 DNA reads TGTGCCAGCAGCCTGGACACCAATAATTCACCCCTCCACTTT. This sequence encodes CASSLDTNNSPLHF.

V gene TRBV2 combines with J gene TRBJ2-3; D unclear. The germline CDR1 and CDR2 sequences are SNHLY and FYNNEI. The V gene lost 7 bases and the J gene lost 0 bases, with 11 bases spanning the gap. There are 14 residues in the CDR3. CDR3 sequence: CASNRDISTDTQYF. The CDR3 DNA sequence: TGTGCCAGCAATCGTGACATTAGCACAGATACGCAGTATTTT.

This clonotype was observed a few times. The chain recombines TRBV20-1 with TRBJ2-2; no reliable D call. The CDR3 loop spans 13 amino acids. Germline loops: CDR1 DFQATT, CDR2 SNEGSKA (reference sequence). V lost 3 bases and J lost 4, with 9 bases in between. CDR3 nucleotide sequence: TGCAGTGCTAGGCACGTGACCACCGGGGAGCTGTTTTTT. As protein: CSARHVTTGELFF.

This clonotype was counted a few times. The chain has TRBV5-6 and TRBJ1-4; perhaps TRBD1 as D (5 bases). CDR3 length equals 13 residues. Trimming stripped 2 bases from V and 8 bases from J, with 10 bases between. Germline CDR1 SGHDT, CDR2 YYEEEE. The CDR3 DNA reads TGTGCCAGCAGCTTCGGGACGAGCGAAAAACTGTTTTTT. Its translation is CASSFGTSEKLFF.

The V and J genes are TRBV4-1 and TRBJ2-7, with TRBD2 matching 11 bases. This CDR3 spans 15 amino acids. Unmatched junction bases numbered 4, after V lost 1 base and J lost 5 bases. Germline V CDR1 and CDR2: MGHRA, YSYEKL. The CDR3 protein is CASSQVAGGRNEQYF. The CDR3 nucleotides are TGCGCCAGCAGCCAAGTAGCGGGAGGGCGCAACGAGCAGTACTTC.

This clonotype was observed a few times. This chain connects TRBV28 to TRBJ2-1; D perhaps matches TRBD2 (5 bases). This CDR3 contains 14 residues. V gave up 6 bases and J gave up 7 bases, with 16 bases separating them. Germline V gives CDR1 MDHEN, CDR2 SYDVKM. CDR3 DNA: TGTGCCAGCAGCAGCCGAGGGCGTCTGAATGAGCAGTTCTTC. This codes for CASSSRGRLNEQFF.

J is TRBJ2-5 and V is TRBV7-2; TRBD1 matches 7 bases. After removal of 6 bases from V and 4 bases from J, the junction contained 14 bases not matched to a gene. CDR1 and CDR2 from the germline V gene are SGHTA and FQGNSA. The CDR3 extends over 16 amino acids. CDR3 in DNA: TGTGCCAGCAGTTCGGACAGGCCGGGCGTGGGAGAGACCCAGTACTTC. Translation gives CASSSDRPGVGETQYF.

A few counts support this clonotype. V usage is TRBV7-6 and J usage is TRBJ1-5, with D perhaps matching TRBD1 (5 bases). The CDR3 covers 14 residues. The germline V and J ends were trimmed by 1 base and 6 bases, with 10 bases remaining between them. Germline V lookup: CDR1 SGHVS, CDR2 FNYEAQ. As DNA, the CDR3 is TGTGCCAGCAGCTTAGGAGCCGGGACTCAGCCCCAGCATTTT. Residues: CASSLGAGTQPQHF.

The V call is TRBV7-9, the J call TRBJ1-6; no firm D call. Germline CDR1 and CDR2: SEHNR and FQNEAQ (reference sequence). The CDR3 has 13 amino acids. Trimming cost V 5 bases and J 8 bases, with 10 bases left between them. CDR3 region: CASSPELDSPLHF. In nucleotides, the CDR3 is TGTGCCAGCAGCCCTGAACTAGATTCACCCCTCCACTTT.

This clonotype was recorded many times. J is TRBJ2-1 and V is TRBV5-1; 13 bases agree with TRBD2. Germline V gene lookup returns CDR1 SGHRS and CDR2 YFSETQ. With 4 bases clipped from V and 1 base from J, the junction kept 5 bases outside the gene matches. CDR3 size: 17 residues. The DNA for the CDR3 is TGCGCCAGCAGCGTTACGACTAGCGGGGGGTCCTACAATGAGCAGTTCTTC. It yields the protein CASSVTTSGGSYNEQFF.

This clonotype was recorded a few times. This chain links TRBV6-1 with TRBJ1-1; perhaps TRBD1 as D (5 bases). CDR3 size: 14 residues. The V end lost 6 bases, the J end lost 0 bases, and 11 bases lay between the germline ends. Germline V gene sequence: CDR1 MNHNS, CDR2 SASEGT. This CDR3 is CASRLGRVNTEAFF. DNA for the CDR3: TGTGCCAGCAGGTTGGGACGGGTGAACACTGAAGCTTTCTTT.

The chain couples TRBV5-1 to TRBJ2-1; D uncertain. This CDR3 contains 13 residues. Trimming took 2 bases from V and 8 from J, leaving 11 bases between them. Germline CDR1 reads SGHRS; CDR2 reads YFSETQ. The CDR3 coding sequence is TGCGCCAGCAGCTTAACCGTTGGGGATGAGCAGTTCTTC. Translated, it gives CASSLTVGDEQFF.

This sequence joins TRBV10-2 and TRBJ1-2, with D maybe TRBD1 (5 bases). The CDR3 sequence is 12 residues long. V lost 4 bases, J lost 6 bases, and 9 bases lay in between. Germline loops: CDR1 WSHSY, CDR2 SAAADI. The CDR3 DNA reads TGCGCCAGCAGTGTAGCGACAGATGGCTACACCTTC. It encodes CASSVATDGYTF.

The chain has TRBV2 and TRBJ1-5; D is possibly TRBD1 (5 bases). Trimming removed 8 bases at V and 2 bases at J, with 10 bases between. In germline, CDR1 is SNHLY, CDR2 FYNNEI. This CDR3 spans 13 amino acids. Here the CDR3 DNA reads TGTGCCAGCGACAGCGCGGGCAATCAGCCCCAGCATTTT. This codes for CASDSAGNQPQHF.

As to this clonotype: A much larger clone differs by one base, so this may be a read error. The chain couples TRBV20-1 to TRBJ1-1; D call uncertain. Per germline, CDR1 DFQATT and CDR2 SNEGSKA (reference sequence). The CDR3 is 13 amino acids. CDR3 protein: CSARDVLNTEAIF. In DNA form, the CDR3 reads TGCAGTGCTAGAGATGTTCTTAACACTGAAGCTATCTTT.

This clonotype was found a few times. The V call is TRBV29-1, the J call TRBJ2-1; no clear D gene. The CDR3 is 11 amino acids. Germline CDR1 SQVTM, CDR2 ANQGSEA. V lost 8 bases to trimming and J lost 10 bases, with 15 bases between them. CDR3 nucleotides: TGCAGCACCGGTGCGGTCGGCGAGCAGTTCTTC. Its protein product is CSTGAVGEQFF.

The chain uses TRBV28 and TRBJ2-3; D is undetermined. The germline V gene encodes CDR1 MDHEN and CDR2 SYDVKM. The length of the CDR3 is 16 residues. Trimming cost V 5 bases and J 4 bases, with 19 bases left between them. Here the CDR3 DNA reads TGTGCCAGCAGTACCAGATACGAGGATGGTTCAGATACGCAGTATTTT. It encodes CASSTRYEDGSDTQYF.